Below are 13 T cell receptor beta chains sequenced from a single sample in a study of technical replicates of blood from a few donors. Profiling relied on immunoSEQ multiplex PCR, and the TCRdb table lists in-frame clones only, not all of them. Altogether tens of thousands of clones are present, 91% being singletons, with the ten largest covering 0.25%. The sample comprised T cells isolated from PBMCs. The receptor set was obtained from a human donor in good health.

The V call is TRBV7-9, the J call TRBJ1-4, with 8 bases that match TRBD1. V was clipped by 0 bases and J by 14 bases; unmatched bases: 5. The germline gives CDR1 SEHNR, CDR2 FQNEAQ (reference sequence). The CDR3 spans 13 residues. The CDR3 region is CASSLARTGLLFF. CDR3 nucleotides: TGTGCCAGCAGCTTAGCGAGGACAGGGCTTCTGTTTTTT.

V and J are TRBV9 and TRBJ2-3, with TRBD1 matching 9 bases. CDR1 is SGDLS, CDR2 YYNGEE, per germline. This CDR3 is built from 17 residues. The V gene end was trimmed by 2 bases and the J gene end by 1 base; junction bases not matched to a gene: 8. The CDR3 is CASSVGDRALGTDTQYF. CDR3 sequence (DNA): TGTGCCAGCAGCGTGGGGGACAGGGCCTTGGGCACAGATACGCAGTATTTT.

CDR3 nucleotides: TGTGCCAGCAAACAAAGGACAGACCAAGAGACCCAGTACTTC. It translates to CASKQRTDQETQYF. V usage is TRBV2 and J usage is TRBJ2-5; the D gene is possibly TRBD1 (6 bases). Trimming pared 7 bases from V and 0 bases from J, leaving 12 bases between. CDR3 length: 14 residues. Germline CDR1 and CDR2: SNHLY and FYNNEI.

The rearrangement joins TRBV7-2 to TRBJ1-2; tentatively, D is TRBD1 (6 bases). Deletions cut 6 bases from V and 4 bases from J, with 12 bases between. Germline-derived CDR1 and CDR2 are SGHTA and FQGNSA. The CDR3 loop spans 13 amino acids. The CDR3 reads CASSYRGGYGYTF. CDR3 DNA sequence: TGTGCCAGCAGTTACCGAGGGGGCTATGGCTACACCTTC.

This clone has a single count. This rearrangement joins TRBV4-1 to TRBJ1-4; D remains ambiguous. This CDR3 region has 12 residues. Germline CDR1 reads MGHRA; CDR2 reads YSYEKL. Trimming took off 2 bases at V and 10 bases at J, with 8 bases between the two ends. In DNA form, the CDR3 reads TGCGCCAGCAGCCAATCTAGTTCAAAACTGTTTTTT. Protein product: CASSQSSSKLFF.

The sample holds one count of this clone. CDR3: CASTLTEDSNQPQHF. The CDR3 nucleotides read TGTGCCAGTACCCTGACAGAAGATAGCAATCAGCCCCAGCATTTT. The gene calls are TRBV18 and TRBJ1-5; a weak D match, TRBD1 (5 bases). Germline V CDR1 and CDR2: KGHSH, LQKENI. V was shortened by 9 bases and J by 0 bases, with 15 bases between the two germline ends. This CDR3 contains 15 residues.

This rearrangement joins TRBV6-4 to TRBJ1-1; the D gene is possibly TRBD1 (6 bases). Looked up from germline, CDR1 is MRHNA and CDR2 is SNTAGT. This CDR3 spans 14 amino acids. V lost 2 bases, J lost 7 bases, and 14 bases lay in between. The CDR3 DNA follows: TGTGCCAGCAGTGACCGGGCGGGGGCCAGTGAAGCTTTCTTT. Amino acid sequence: CASSDRAGASEAFF.

CDR3: CASSESLAGADEQFF. The CDR3 DNA sequence: TGCGCCAGCAGTGAGTCACTAGCGGGCGCGGATGAGCAGTTCTTC. This rearrangement joins TRBV10-2 to TRBJ2-1, with 9 positions matching TRBD2. The CDR3 totals 15 residues. Unmatched junction bases numbered 5, after V lost 0 bases and J lost 8 bases. Germline CDR1 is WSHSY and CDR2 is SAAADI.

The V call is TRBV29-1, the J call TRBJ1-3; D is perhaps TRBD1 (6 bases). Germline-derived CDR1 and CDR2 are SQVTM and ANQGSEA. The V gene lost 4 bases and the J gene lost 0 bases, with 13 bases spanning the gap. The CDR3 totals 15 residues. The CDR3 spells CSVVVQGSSGNTIYF. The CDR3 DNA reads TGCAGCGTTGTGGTGCAGGGGAGCTCTGGAAACACCATATATTTT. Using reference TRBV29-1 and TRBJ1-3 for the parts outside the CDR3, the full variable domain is SAVISQKPSRDICQRGTSLTIQCQVDSQVTMMFWYRQQPGQSLTLIATANQGSEATYESGFVIDKFPISRPNLTFSTLTVSNMSPEDSSIYLCSVVVQGSSGNTIYFGEGSWLTVV.

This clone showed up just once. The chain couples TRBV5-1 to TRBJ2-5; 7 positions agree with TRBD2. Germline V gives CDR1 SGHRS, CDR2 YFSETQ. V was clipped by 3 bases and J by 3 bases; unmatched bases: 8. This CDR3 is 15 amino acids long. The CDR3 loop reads CASSSSGTTEETQYF. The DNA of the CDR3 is TGCGCCAGCAGCTCCTCCGGGACTACGGAAGAGACCCAGTACTTC.

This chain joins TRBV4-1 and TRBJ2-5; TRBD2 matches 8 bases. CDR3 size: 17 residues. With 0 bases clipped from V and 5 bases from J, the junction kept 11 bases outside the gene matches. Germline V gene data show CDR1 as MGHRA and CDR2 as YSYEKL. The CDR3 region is CASSQDKSSGFVETQYF. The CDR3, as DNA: TGCGCCAGCAGCCAAGATAAGTCTAGCGGGTTTGTCGAGACCCAGTACTTC.

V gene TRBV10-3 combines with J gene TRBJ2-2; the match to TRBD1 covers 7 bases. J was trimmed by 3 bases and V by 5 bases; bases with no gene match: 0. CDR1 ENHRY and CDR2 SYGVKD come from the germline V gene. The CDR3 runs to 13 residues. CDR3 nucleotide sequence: TGTGCCATCAGTCAGGGGGACACCGGGGAGCTGTTTTTT. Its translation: CAISQGDTGELFF.

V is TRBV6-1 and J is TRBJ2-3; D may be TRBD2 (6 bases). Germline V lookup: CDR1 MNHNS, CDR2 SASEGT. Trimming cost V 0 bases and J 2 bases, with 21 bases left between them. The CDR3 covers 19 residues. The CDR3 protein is CASSEAFSGSPLDTDTQYF. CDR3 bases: TGTGCCAGCAGTGAAGCGTTTAGCGGAAGCCCCCTAGACACAGATACGCAGTATTTT.